This T cell receptor (beta chain) stems from a study of identical twins. V lost 1 base, J lost 2 bases, and 14 bases lay in between. Germline CDR1 reads LGHNA; CDR2 reads YNFKEQ. This CDR3 has 16 amino acids. TCRdb reanalysed the 5' RACE reads using MiXCR and keeps one entry per CDR3 protein. The sample has some 660,000 distinct CDR3 sequences, over 8.5% seen once. In addition, the sample was reused for a study of yellow fever vaccine responses in identical twins.

Sequencing was performed on PBMCs. The sequence was collected from a young woman in good health. V and J are TRBV4-2 and TRBJ2-5, with D perhaps TRBD2 (5 bases). CDR3 coding DNA: TGTGCCAGCAGCCAAGGATGGGATCCGGGGCAAGAGACCCAGTACTTC. Its translation: CASSQGWDPGQETQYF.